This T cell receptor beta chain was recorded in a study of blood T cell repertoires in COVID-19 (TCRdb year 2020). Notes on the research overall: The collaborator samples originated in the United States, Italy and Spain and spanned the acute and convalescent phases of COVID-19. The material from the prospective study consisted of cDNA or gDNA derived from T cells, B-cell-depleted T cells, or PBMCs. The dataset comprised deeply sampled blood TCRbeta repertoires from subjects exposed to, actively infected with, or recovered from COVID-19. The repertoires were made available in a free public database intended to serve as a resource for research on the immune response to SARS-CoV-2. Samples were obtained from the ongoing ImmuneRACE study (first 160 participants) and from over 1,000 subjects provided by 6 global collaborators. Sample metadata almost always included a de-identified subject ID, COVID-19 status, age in years and sex. HLA class I and class II types, where available, came from metadata supplied by the sample provider rather than from assay-based typing.

Comment on this clone: The antigen it recognizes is unknown. No base quality information exists; no much larger clone differs at one position.

Each collaborating institution followed its own protocols to collect whole blood in K2EDTA tubes. For TCRbeta analysis, collaborators shipped samples in one of three forms: frozen whole blood, isolated PBMCs, or DNA extracted from either of those sample types. The immunoSEQ Assay, a bias-controlled multiplex PCR, was used to amplify TCRbeta CDR3 regions from genomic DNA. Regarding the original processing steps: Nucleated cell counts per sample were estimated from amplification of reference gene primers within the assay. To quantify the absolute abundance of each unique TCRbeta CDR3 rearrangement, sequence reads were collapsed and filtered. For each sample, productive Simpson clonality was calculated as the square root of Simpson's diversity index over productive rearrangements. The table comes from immuneACCESS by way of TCRdb, which keeps in-frame sequences with V and J called. Part of the clones is missing from these tables; in studies checked, under half for an unresolved V gene and the rest for unknown reasons. D and trimming were read from the DNA, whereas the V and J calls and clone size are those reported in that table. In all, the sample holds around 70,000 clones, and roughly 91% of those were seen once. In total, the top ten clones hold approximately 28% of the sample.

Broader findings and caveats from the paper: The amount of clinical and demographic metadata varied by source and participant and was provided uncurated.

V is trimmed back by 5 bases and J by 5 bases, and the junction contains 10 bases that no gene match accounts for. The CDR3 spans 15 residues, from the cysteine through the phenylalanine. CDR3 DNA only is kept here, 45 bases in frame from base 1. CDR1 is given as SGHTA and CDR2 as FQGNSA, both from the germline V gene. This receptor was taken from an elderly woman with active or convalescent COVID-19. The sequenced sample was peripheral blood. The chain uses TRBV7-2 and TRBJ1-1; 8 of the junction bases match TRBD1. The base sequence is TGTGCCAGCAGCCCAGGACAGGGTATGGGGACTGAAGCTTTCTTT. Translation gives CASSPGQGMGTEAFF.